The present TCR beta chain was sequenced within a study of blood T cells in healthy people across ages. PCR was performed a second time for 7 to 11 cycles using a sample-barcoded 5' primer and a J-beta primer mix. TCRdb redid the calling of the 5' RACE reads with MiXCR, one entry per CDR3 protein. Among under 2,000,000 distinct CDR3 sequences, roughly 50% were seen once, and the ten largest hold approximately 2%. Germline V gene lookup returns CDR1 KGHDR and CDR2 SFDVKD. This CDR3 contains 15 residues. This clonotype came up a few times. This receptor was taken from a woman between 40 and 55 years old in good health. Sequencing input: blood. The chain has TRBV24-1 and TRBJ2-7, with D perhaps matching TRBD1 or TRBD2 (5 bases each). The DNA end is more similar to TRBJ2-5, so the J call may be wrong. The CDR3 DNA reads TGTGCCACCAGTGATCCCACACCGGGGCGGGAGACCCAGTACTTC. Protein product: CATSDPTPGRETQYF.